This TCR beta chain originates from a study of shared clonotypes between healthy human individuals. V shed 2 bases and J 2 bases; nucleotides not matched to a gene: 4. Germline CDR1 and CDR2: MNHNY and SVGAGI (reference sequence). CDR3 length: 15 amino acids. Whole-study results and caveats: The diversity represented, both genetic and in exposure history, was limited by few donors.

Repertoires were generated with immunoSEQ multiplex PCR, while TCRdb's copy carries only in-frame clones and drops some. This table holds about 680,000 clones, about 78% found once. Regarding this clone: Its cognate antigen is unknown.

Sample: memory CD4+ T cells sorted from blood. The subset was: CD45RA-negative fraction. The TCR sequence derives from a woman aged 25 to 39 in good health. This chain connects TRBV6-6 to TRBJ2-7; TRBD1 aligns across 9 bases. The CDR3 coding sequence is TGTGCCAGCAGTTACGACAGGGGGGTAACCTACGAGCAGTACTTC. Residues: CASSYDRGVTYEQYF.